Below, 14 T cell receptor beta chains from the same sample are listed, as sequenced in a study of T cells after yellow fever vaccination. TCRdb redid the calling of the 5' RACE reads with MiXCR, one entry per CDR3 protein. The sample contains some 350,000 distinct CDR3 sequences, over 4% of which appear only once. The specimen was PBMCs, collected 5 days after the yellow fever booster vaccination. The receptor source for this set is a man between 18 and 29 years old who received the YFV17D yellow fever vaccine.

This clonotype was counted many times. The CDR3: CASSSGRDNEQFF. CDR3 DNA sequence: TGTGCCAGCAGCTCGGGACGAGACAATGAGCAGTTCTTC. The chain has TRBV7-9 and TRBJ2-1, with D perhaps given as TRBD1 or TRBD2 (5 bases each). Deletions cut 4 bases from V and 5 bases from J, with 9 bases between. The CDR3 runs 13 residues. From germline, CDR1 is SEHNR and CDR2 FQNEAQ (reference sequence).

This clonotype was seen a handful of times. The chain employs TRBV15 and TRBJ1-5, with 8 positions matching TRBD1. CDR1 is LNHNV and CDR2 is YYDKDF in the germline V gene (reference sequence). This CDR3 is 14 amino acids long. After removal of 4 bases from V and 7 bases from J, the junction contained 6 bases not matched to a gene. CDR3 nucleotide sequence: TGTGCCACCAGCACCGACAGGGGCCACCAGCCCCAGCATTTT. Translating it yields CATSTDRGHQPQHF.

V gene TRBV12-3 or TRBV12-4 combines with J gene TRBJ1-5, with a tentative D call TRBD1 (6 bases). V gave up 3 bases and J gave up 6 bases, with 15 bases separating them. The CDR3 contains 15 residues. DNA for the CDR3: TGTGCCAGCAGTTTGGGGGGGCTCGGGGTTCAGCCCCAGCATTTT. It specifies CASSLGGLGVQPQHF.

The chain carries TRBV12-3 or TRBV12-4 and TRBJ1-1, with 8 bases identical to TRBD1. The CDR3 is 15 amino acids. V was pared by 8 bases and J by 2 bases, with 10 bases of the junction left unmatched. The CDR3 loop is CASVSQGVPNTEAFF. CDR3 in DNA: TGTGCCAGCGTCTCACAGGGGGTGCCAAACACTGAAGCTTTCTTT.

This clonotype has a count of ten or more. This chain connects TRBV29-1 to TRBJ2-3; D may match TRBD1 or TRBD2 (5 bases each). The V end was cut by 4 bases, the J end by 4 bases, with 6 bases between. Germline loops: CDR1 SQVTM, CDR2 ANQGSEA. The CDR3 is made up of 11 amino acids. CDR3 nucleotides: TGCAGCGTTGTGGGGGCAGATACGCAGTATTTT. Translating gives CSVVGADTQYF.

There are a few counts of this clonotype. This chain uses TRBV20-1 with TRBJ2-7, with 7 bases aligning to TRBD1. CDR3 length equals 11 residues. Per germline, CDR1 DFQATT and CDR2 SNEGSKA (reference sequence). V shed 4 bases, J shed 5 bases, and the junction held 2 bases outside the gene matches. In DNA form, the CDR3 reads TGCAGTGCTACGGACAGGCACGAGCAGTACTTC. It is translated as CSATDRHEQYF.

In nucleotides, the CDR3 is TGTGCCAGCTCACCACGGGATACGGTGGGGTCACCCCTCCACTTT. This codes for CASSPRDTVGSPLHF. This chain connects TRBV18 to TRBJ1-6, with D uncertain. Germline CDR1 reads KGHSH; CDR2 reads LQKENI. The CDR3 covers 15 residues. Trimming removed 1 base at V and 10 bases at J, with 14 bases between. The entire variable domain, with the rest obtained from reference TRBV18 and TRBJ1-6, is as follows: NAGVMQNPRHLVRRRGQEARLRCSPMKGHSHVYWYRQLPEEGLKFMVYLQKENIIDESGMPKERFSAEFPKEGPSILRIQQVVRGDSAAYFCASSPRDTVGSPLHFGNGTRLTVT.

This chain joins TRBV6-5 and TRBJ2-2, with TRBD2 matching over 7 bases. Trimming removed 9 bases from V and 7 bases from J; junction bases left unmatched: 14. The CDR3 covers 15 residues. Germline-derived CDR1 and CDR2 are MNHEY and SVGAGI. Here the CDR3 DNA reads TGTGCCAGTCATCGACCCGGGACTATGGGCGGGGAGCTGTTTTTT. Protein sequence: CASHRPGTMGGELFF.

Only a few counts were recorded for this clonotype. This sequence joins TRBV12-3 or TRBV12-4 and TRBJ2-3, with 8 bases fitting TRBD1. This CDR3 region has 15 residues. The junction had 5 bases not matched to a gene; V was cut back by 5 bases and J by 1 base. CDR3 nucleotide sequence: TGTGCCAGCAGTAGAACAGGGGGACGCACAGATACGCAGTATTTT. This encodes CASSRTGGRTDTQYF.

This chain joins TRBV7-3 and TRBJ1-3, with D uncertain. V was shortened by 2 bases and J by 0 bases, with 20 bases between the two germline ends. CDR1 and CDR2 (germline): SGHTA, FQGTGA. The length of the CDR3 is 19 residues. CDR3 loop: CASSLPTVNPIYSGNTIYF. The CDR3 region has the DNA TGTGCCAGCAGCTTACCGACCGTAAATCCTATTTACTCTGGAAACACCATATATTTT. The complete variable domain, with remaining parts taken from reference TRBV7-3 and TRBJ1-3, reads GAGVSQTPSNKVTEKGKYVELRCDPISGHTALYWYRQSLGQGPEFLIYFQGTGAADDSGLPNDRFFAVRPEGSVSTLKIQRTERGDSAVYLCASSLPTVNPIYSGNTIYFGEGSWLTVV.

This chain links TRBV28 with TRBJ1-5; D call uncertain. V dropped 5 bases and J dropped 9 bases, with 20 bases sitting between them. Germline assignment: CDR1 MDHEN and CDR2 SYDVKM. The CDR3 has 15 residues. The CDR3 loop is CASSRRAQTSPPQHF. The CDR3 region has the DNA TGTGCCAGCAGTAGAAGGGCACAGACTTCTCCGCCCCAGCATTTT.

The chain recombines TRBV20-1 with TRBJ2-1, with 8 nucleotides matching TRBD2. CDR1 is DFQATT and CDR2 is SNEGSKA in the germline V gene (reference sequence). Trimming cost V 4 bases and J 3 bases; bases outside gene matches: 5. There are 14 residues in the CDR3. CDR3 protein: CSAMSGGNYNEQFF. Here the CDR3 DNA reads TGCAGTGCTATGAGCGGGGGAAACTACAATGAGCAGTTCTTC.

This clonotype was detected a few times. The rearrangement joins TRBV20-1 to TRBJ1-1, with D unclear. The germline V and J ends were trimmed by 4 bases and 4 bases, with 16 bases remaining between them. Germline V gene lookup returns CDR1 DFQATT and CDR2 SNEGSKA (reference sequence). The CDR3 is 14 residues long. The CDR3 DNA is TGCAGTGCTACCGCTTCGGGTCGGGGCACTGAAGCTTTCTTT. It specifies CSATASGRGTEAFF.

The chain links TRBV20-1 to TRBJ1-4; D not resolved. This CDR3 contains 13 residues. Germline CDR1 reads DFQATT; CDR2 reads SNEGSKA (reference sequence). V lost 4 bases, J lost 0 bases, and 6 bases lay in between. Here the CDR3 reads CSATDSTNEKLFF. The CDR3 DNA reads TGCAGTGCTACCGACTCAACTAATGAAAAACTGTTTTTT.